This passage covers 18 T cell receptor beta chains from one sample sequenced in a study of blood T cell repertoires in COVID-19. Some clones are missing from TCRdb's copy, which holds only in-frame ones; the method was immunoSEQ multiplex PCR. The sample records about 42,000 clones, about 86% being singletons. Sequencing was carried out using peripheral blood. All receptors derive from a human donor in a cohort sampled during active COVID-19.

The rearrangement links TRBV7-6 to TRBJ2-1; TRBD1 matches 11 bases. Per germline, CDR1 SGHVS and CDR2 FNYEAQ. CDR3 size: 16 residues. V lost 5 bases, J lost 2 bases, and 5 bases stayed unmatched. CDR3 sequence (DNA): TGTGCCAGCAGCCAGCCGGGACAGGGGGCCTACAATGAGCAGTTCTTC. Amino acid sequence: CASSQPGQGAYNEQFF.

The rearrangement joins TRBV5-1 to TRBJ2-2; D unresolved. Trimming stripped 0 bases from V and 2 bases from J, with 8 bases between. Per germline, CDR1 SGHRS and CDR2 YFSETQ. The CDR3 is made up of 15 amino acids. The CDR3 is CASSLAVLNTGELFF. CDR3 coding DNA: TGCGCCAGCAGCTTGGCCGTTCTCAACACCGGGGAGCTGTTTTTT.

This clone was counted once. This rearrangement joins TRBV10-3 to TRBJ2-1; D is perhaps TRBD2 (5 bases). The germline V and J ends were trimmed by 0 bases and 8 bases, with 20 bases remaining between them. The V gene's germline CDR1 is ENHRY and CDR2 SYGVKD. The CDR3 length is 17 residues. The DNA for the CDR3 is TGTGCCATCAGTGAGTCGACCCCGGACTTAGCGTCCCATGAGCAGTTCTTC. Protein product: CAISESTPDLASHEQFF.

The chain combines TRBV18 with TRBJ2-1; 8 positions agree with TRBD2. The CDR3 contains 15 residues. J lost 5 bases, V lost 3 bases, and 6 bases had no gene match. Germline-derived CDR1 and CDR2 are KGHSH and LQKENI. The CDR3 nucleotides read TGTGCCAGCTCACCTCAGCGGGGGAATCACAATGAGCAGTTCTTC. As protein: CASSPQRGNHNEQFF.

J is TRBJ2-2 and V is TRBV7-3, with 8 bases identical to TRBD1. V dropped 5 bases and J dropped 4; count of bases not matched to a gene: 15. The CDR3 has 18 amino acids. The germline V gene has CDR1 SGHTA and CDR2 FQGTGA. For the CDR3, the DNA is TGTGCCAGCAGCCCTGGGTTTGGGTCAGGGGGCTCCACCGGGGAGCTGTTTTTT. Its translation: CASSPGFGSGGSTGELFF. Together with reference TRBV7-3 and TRBJ2-2, the CDR3 gives the full variable domain: GAGVSQTPSNKVTEKGKYVELRCDPISGHTALYWYRQSLGQGPEFLIYFQGTGAADDSGLPNDRFFAVRPEGSVSTLKIQRTERGDSAVYLCASSPGFGSGGSTGELFFGEGSRLTVL.

V is TRBV3-1 (or the pseudogene TRBV3-2) and J is TRBJ1-3; no clear D gene. V lost 0 bases to trimming and J lost 4 bases, with 7 bases between them. CDR1 is LGHDT, CDR2 YNNKEL, per germline (reference sequence). This CDR3 spans 14 amino acids. The CDR3 bases are TGTGCCAGCAGCCAAGAATACAGCGGAAACACCATATATTTT. Amino acids: CASSQEYSGNTIYF.

The CDR3 is CRRNLGYEQYV. CDR3 nucleotide sequence: TGTCGGAGGAACCTCGGGTACGAGCAGTACGTC. The genes are TRBV21-1 and TRBJ2-7; TRBD2 was called by the table and not checked on the DNA. TRBV21-1 is given as a pseudogene. The CDR3 is 11 amino acids.

The J gene is TRBJ1-6, the V gene TRBV7-2; D gene ambiguous. Germline loops: CDR1 SGHTA, CDR2 FQGNSA. This CDR3 is built from 11 residues. With 6 bases removed from V and 5 bases from J, the gap between germline ends came to 2 bases. The CDR3 sequence is CASSNNSPLHF. CDR3 sequence (DNA): TGTGCCAGCAGTAATAATTCACCCCTCCACTTT.

This sequence joins TRBV2 and TRBJ2-5; possible D gene TRBD1, 6 bases. Trimming shortened V by 4 bases and J by 1 base, and 10 bases separated the two germline ends. CDR1 is SNHLY, CDR2 FYNNEI, per germline. CDR3 size: 14 residues. The CDR3 bases are TGTGCCAGCAGTGTAAACAGGGTCCAAGAGACCCAGTACTTC. Translating gives CASSVNRVQETQYF. Complete variable domain (other parts from reference TRBV2 and TRBJ2-5): EPEVTQTPSHQVTQMGQEVILRCVPISNHLYFYWYRQILGQKVEFLVSFYNNEISEKSEIFDDQFSVERPDGSNFTLKIRSTKLEDSAMYFCASSVNRVQETQYFGPGTRLLVL.

V usage is TRBV18 and J usage is TRBJ1-2; the D gene is possibly TRBD1 (6 bases). The CDR3 runs 15 residues. Trimming cost V 4 bases and J 6 bases, with 18 bases left between them. The germline gives CDR1 KGHSH, CDR2 LQKENI. As DNA, the CDR3 is TGTGCCAGCTCACGTACGACAGGCTCGGATGATGGCTACACCTTC. The encoded protein is CASSRTTGSDDGYTF.

This rearrangement joins TRBV12-3 or TRBV12-4 to TRBJ2-2; D unresolved. With 3 bases removed from V and 6 bases from J, the gap between germline ends came to 8 bases. The length of the CDR3 is 13 residues. This CDR3 is CASSFSVSGELFF. CDR3 DNA: TGTGCCAGCAGTTTTTCTGTATCCGGGGAGCTGTTTTTT.

The V call is TRBV7-2, the J call TRBJ1-2; TRBD1 agrees at 10 bases. The junction had 9 bases not matched to a gene; V was cut back by 6 bases and J by 8 bases. In germline, CDR1 is SGHTA, CDR2 FQGNSA. This CDR3 has 14 amino acids. The CDR3 DNA reads TGTGCCAGCAGTCGGGGGACAGGGGCGAAGGGCTACACCTTC. Translation gives CASSRGTGAKGYTF.

V is TRBV4-1 and J is TRBJ2-1; 8 positions agree with TRBD2. The CDR3 length is 17 residues. V lost 0 bases and J lost 6; bases outside the gene matches: 10. Germline V gene data show CDR1 as MGHRA and CDR2 as YSYEKL. The CDR3 DNA is TGCGCCAGCAGCCAAGATGAACGGGGGGGCGAGGGCAATGAGCAGTTCTTC. This gives the protein CASSQDERGGEGNEQFF.

J is TRBJ1-6 and V is TRBV19, with D maybe TRBD1 (6 bases). Deletions cut 5 bases from V and 7 bases from J, with 18 bases between. Germline values: CDR1 LNHDA, CDR2 SQIVND (reference sequence). The CDR3 sequence is 16 residues long. Written as DNA, the CDR3 is TGTGCCAGTAGTCTACGAGTACAGGGATTAAATTCACCCCTCCACTTT. Encoded protein: CASSLRVQGLNSPLHF.

This chain links TRBV2 with TRBJ1-1; possible D gene TRBD1, 5 bases. The germline V gene encodes CDR1 SNHLY and CDR2 FYNNEI. Trimming took off 9 bases at V and 1 base at J, with 9 bases between the two ends. CDR3 length: 12 amino acids. CDR3 sequence (DNA): TGTGCCAGAGGGACTGGGAACACTGAAGCTTTCTTT. Translated, it gives CARGTGNTEAFF.

The chain couples TRBV6-2 or TRBV6-3 to TRBJ1-5; D is unresolved. This CDR3 spans 14 amino acids. V shed 2 bases and J shed 5 bases, with 10 bases lying between them. Looked up from germline, CDR1 is MNHEY and CDR2 is SVGEGT. The CDR3 bases are TGTGCCAGCAGTTACCTGCAGGTTTATCAGCCCCAGCATTTT. This codes for CASSYLQVYQPQHF.

The chain joins TRBV5-1 to TRBJ1-4; 10 bases align to TRBD1. The length of the CDR3 is 15 residues. CDR1 and CDR2 from the germline V gene are SGHRS and YFSETQ. The V gene end was trimmed by 0 bases and the J gene end by 7 bases; junction bases not matched to a gene: 3. For the CDR3, the DNA is TGCGCCAGCAGCTTGGATGGGACAGGGGTTGAAAAACTGTTTTTT. It translates to CASSLDGTGVEKLFF. Looking up the rest from reference TRBV5-1 and TRBJ1-4 gives the full variable domain: KAGVTQTPRYLIKTRGQQVTLSCSPISGHRSVSWYQQTPGQGLQFLFEYFSETQRNKGNFPGRFSGRQFSNSRSEMNVSTLELGDSALYLCASSLDGTGVEKLFFGSGTQLSVL.

The J gene is TRBJ1-5, the V gene TRBV10-3; D is unresolved. There are 13 residues in the CDR3. Trimming took 4 bases from V and 4 from J, leaving 8 bases between them. The germline gives CDR1 ENHRY, CDR2 SYGVKD. The CDR3 sequence: CAISVALNQPQHF. Here the CDR3 DNA reads TGTGCCATCAGTGTGGCACTAAATCAGCCCCAGCATTTT.